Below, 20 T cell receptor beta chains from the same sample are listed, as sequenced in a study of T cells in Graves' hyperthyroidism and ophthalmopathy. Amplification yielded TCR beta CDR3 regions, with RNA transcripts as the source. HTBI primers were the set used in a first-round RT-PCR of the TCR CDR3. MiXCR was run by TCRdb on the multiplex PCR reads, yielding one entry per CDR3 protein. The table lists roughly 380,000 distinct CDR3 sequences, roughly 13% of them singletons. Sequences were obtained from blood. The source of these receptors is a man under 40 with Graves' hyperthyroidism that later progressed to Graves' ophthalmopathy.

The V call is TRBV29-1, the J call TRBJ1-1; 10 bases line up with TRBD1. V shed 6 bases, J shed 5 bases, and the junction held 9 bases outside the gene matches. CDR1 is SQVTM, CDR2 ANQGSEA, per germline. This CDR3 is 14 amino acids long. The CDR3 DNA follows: TGCAGCGTCCCGGGGACAGGGGTTCGTACTGAAGCTTTCTTT. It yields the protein CSVPGTGVRTEAFF.

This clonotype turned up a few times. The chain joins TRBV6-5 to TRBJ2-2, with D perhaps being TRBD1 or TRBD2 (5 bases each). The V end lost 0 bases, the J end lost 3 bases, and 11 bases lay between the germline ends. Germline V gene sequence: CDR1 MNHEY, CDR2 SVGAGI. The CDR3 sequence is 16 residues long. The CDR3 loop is CASSYSGARDTGELFF. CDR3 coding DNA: TGTGCCAGCAGTTACTCAGGGGCGCGGGACACCGGGGAGCTGTTTTTT.

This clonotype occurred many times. The CDR3 DNA is TGTGCCAGCTCCGGGGGGATGGTCCAGCCCCAGCATTTT. Translating gives CASSGGMVQPQHF. The chain has TRBV27 and TRBJ1-5; possible D gene TRBD1, 5 bases. Germline V gene data show CDR1 as MNHEY and CDR2 as SMNVEV (reference sequence). Trimming cost V 8 bases and J 7 bases, with 15 bases left between them. CDR3 length: 13 residues.

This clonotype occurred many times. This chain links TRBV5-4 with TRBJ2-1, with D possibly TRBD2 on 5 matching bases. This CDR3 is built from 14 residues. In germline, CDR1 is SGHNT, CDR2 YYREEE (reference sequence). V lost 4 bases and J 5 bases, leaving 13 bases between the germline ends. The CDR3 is CASSPAGTNNEQFF. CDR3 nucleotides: TGTGCCAGCAGCCCTGCGGGCACTAACAATGAGCAGTTCTTC.

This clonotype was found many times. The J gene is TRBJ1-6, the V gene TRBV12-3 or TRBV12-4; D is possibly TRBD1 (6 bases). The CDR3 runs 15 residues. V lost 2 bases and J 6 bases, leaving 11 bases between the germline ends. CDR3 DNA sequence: TGTGCCAGCAGTTTACAAGGACAGACTAATTCACCCCTCCACTTT. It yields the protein CASSLQGQTNSPLHF.

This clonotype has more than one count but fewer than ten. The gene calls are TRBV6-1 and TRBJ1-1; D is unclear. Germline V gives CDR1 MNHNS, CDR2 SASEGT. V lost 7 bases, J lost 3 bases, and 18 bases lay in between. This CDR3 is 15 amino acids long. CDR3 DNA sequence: TGTGCCAGCACCCGGCGTGCGGGAGGGCACACTGAAGCTTTCTTT. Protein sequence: CASTRRAGGHTEAFF.

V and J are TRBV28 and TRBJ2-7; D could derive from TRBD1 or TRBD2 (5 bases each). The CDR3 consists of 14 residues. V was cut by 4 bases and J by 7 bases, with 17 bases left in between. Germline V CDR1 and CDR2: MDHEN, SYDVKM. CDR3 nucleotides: TGTGCCAGCAGTTCGTGGGGGAGTGCGAGAGAGCAGTACTTC. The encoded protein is CASSSWGSAREQYF.

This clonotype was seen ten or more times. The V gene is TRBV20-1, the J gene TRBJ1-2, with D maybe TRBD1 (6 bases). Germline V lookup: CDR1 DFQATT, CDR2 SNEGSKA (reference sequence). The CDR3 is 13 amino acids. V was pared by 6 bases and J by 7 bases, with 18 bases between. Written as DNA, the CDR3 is TGCAGTGCCCCCCTTGGGGGGGCCGCTGGCTACACCTTC. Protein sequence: CSAPLGGAAGYTF.

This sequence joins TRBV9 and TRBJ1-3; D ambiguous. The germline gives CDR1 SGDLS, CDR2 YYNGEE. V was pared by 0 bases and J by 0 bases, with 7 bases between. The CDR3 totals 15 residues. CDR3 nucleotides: TGTGCCAGCAGCGTAGGTGGCAACTCTGGAAACACCATATATTTT. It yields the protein CASSVGGNSGNTIYF. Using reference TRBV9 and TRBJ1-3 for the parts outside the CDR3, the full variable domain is DSGVTQTPKHLITATGQRVTLRCSPRSGDLSVYWYQQSLDQGLQFLIQYYNGEERAKGNILERFSAQQFPDLHSELNLSSLELGDSALYFCASSVGGNSGNTIYFGEGSWLTVV.

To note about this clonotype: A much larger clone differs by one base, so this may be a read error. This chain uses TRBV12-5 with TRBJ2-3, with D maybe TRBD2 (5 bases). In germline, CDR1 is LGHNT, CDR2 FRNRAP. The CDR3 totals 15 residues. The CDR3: CTSGLVPPGTDTQYF. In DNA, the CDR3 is TGTACTAGTGGTTTGGTACCCCCGGGGACAGATACGCAGTATTTT. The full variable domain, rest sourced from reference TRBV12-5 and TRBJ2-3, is DARVTQTPRHKVTEMGQEVTMRCQPILGHNTVFWYRQTMMQGLELLAYFRNRAPLDDSGMPKDRFSAEMPDATLATLKIQPSEPRDSAVYFCTSGLVPPGTDTQYFGPGTRLTVL.

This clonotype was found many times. The CDR3 nucleotides read TGTGCCAGTTCAACAGGGGATAGACAGCCCCAGCATTTT. Translating gives CASSTGDRQPQHF. The rearrangement links TRBV12-3 or TRBV12-4 to TRBJ1-5; 7 nucleotides align to TRBD1. This CDR3 has 13 amino acids. V lost 9 bases, J lost 7 bases, and 9 bases stayed unmatched.

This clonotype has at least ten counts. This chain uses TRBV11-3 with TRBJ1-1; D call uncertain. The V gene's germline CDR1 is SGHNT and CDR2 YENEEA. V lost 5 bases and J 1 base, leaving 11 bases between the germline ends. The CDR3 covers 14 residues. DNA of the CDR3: TGTGCCAGCAGCCAGAGACACACGAACACTGAAGCTTTCTTT. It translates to CASSQRHTNTEAFF.

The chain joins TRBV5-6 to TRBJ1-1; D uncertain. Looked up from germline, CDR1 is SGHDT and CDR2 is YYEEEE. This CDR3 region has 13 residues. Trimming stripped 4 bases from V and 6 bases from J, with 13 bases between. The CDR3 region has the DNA TGTGCCAGCAGCCTGTCTTCCCGTTCTGAAGCTTTCTTT. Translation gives CASSLSSRSEAFF.

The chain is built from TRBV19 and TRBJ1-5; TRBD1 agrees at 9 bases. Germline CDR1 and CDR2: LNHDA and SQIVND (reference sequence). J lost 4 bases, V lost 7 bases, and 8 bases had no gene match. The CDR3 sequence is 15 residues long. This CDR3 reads CASTPDRGGNQPQHF. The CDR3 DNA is TGTGCCAGTACCCCGGACAGGGGCGGTAATCAGCCCCAGCATTTT.

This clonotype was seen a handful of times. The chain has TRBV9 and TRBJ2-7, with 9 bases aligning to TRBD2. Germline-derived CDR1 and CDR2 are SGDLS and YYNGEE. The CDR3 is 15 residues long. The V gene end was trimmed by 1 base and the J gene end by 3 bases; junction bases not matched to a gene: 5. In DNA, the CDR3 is TGTGCCAGCAGCGTATCTAGCGGGGACAGCTACGAGCAGTACTTC. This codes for CASSVSSGDSYEQYF.

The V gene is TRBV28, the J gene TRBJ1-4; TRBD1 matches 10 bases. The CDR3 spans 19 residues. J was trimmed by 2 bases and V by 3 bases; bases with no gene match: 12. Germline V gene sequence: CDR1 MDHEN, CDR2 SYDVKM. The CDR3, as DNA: TGTGCCAGCAGTTTCCACGAGGGACAGGGGATGTTTACTAATGAAAAACTGTTTTTT. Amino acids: CASSFHEGQGMFTNEKLFF. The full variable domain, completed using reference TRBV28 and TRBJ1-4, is DVKVTQSSRYLVKRTGEKVFLECVQDMDHENMFWYRQDPGLGLRLIYFSYDVKMKEKGDIPEGYSVSREKKERFSLILESASTNQTSMYLCASSFHEGQGMFTNEKLFFGSGTQLSVL.

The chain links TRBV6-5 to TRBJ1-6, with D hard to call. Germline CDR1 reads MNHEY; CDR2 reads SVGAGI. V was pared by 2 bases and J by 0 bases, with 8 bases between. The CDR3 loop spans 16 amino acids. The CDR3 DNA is TGTGCCAGCAGTTACGGTTCTGACTCCTATAATTCACCCCTCCACTTT. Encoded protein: CASSYGSDSYNSPLHF.

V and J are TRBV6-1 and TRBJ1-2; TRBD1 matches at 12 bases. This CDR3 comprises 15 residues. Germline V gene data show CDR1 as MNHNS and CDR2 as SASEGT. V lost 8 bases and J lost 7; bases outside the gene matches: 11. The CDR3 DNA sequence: TGTGCCAGCCACGGGGACAGGGGGCGTTCTGTTGGCTACACCTTC. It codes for CASHGDRGRSVGYTF.

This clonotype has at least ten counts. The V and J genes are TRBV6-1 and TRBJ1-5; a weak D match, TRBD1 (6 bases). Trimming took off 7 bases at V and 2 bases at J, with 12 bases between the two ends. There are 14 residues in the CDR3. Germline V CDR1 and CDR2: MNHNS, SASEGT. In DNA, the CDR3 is TGTGCCAGCAATGGACAGATTGGCAATCAGCCCCAGCATTTT. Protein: CASNGQIGNQPQHF.

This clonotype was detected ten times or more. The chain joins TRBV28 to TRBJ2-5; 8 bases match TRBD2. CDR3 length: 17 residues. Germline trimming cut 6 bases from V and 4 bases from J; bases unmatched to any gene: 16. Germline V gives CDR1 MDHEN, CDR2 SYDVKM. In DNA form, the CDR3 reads TGTGCCAGCAGCAGTTTATGCCGCGGGGGGAACCCAGAGACCCAGTACTTC. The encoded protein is CASSSLCRGGNPETQYF.